The rows below give T cell receptor beta chains drawn from one sample of a study of memory CD4+ T cells and cytomegalovirus serostatus. Repertoires were generated with immunoSEQ multiplex PCR, while TCRdb's copy carries only in-frame clones and drops some. This table has about 100,000 clones, 80% appearing once. The sample taken for sequencing was memory CD4+ T cells from blood. Source of these receptors: an adult in good health and CMV-seropositive. The CDR3 runs from the conserved cysteine through the conserved F or W. The D gene is left open where the match is weak. Clone sizes are given selectively: once, few, many, or a class where the clone is expanded.

D gene: NA; V gene: TRBV6-5; clone size: NA; J gene: TRBJ2-7; CDR3 DNA: TGTGCCAGCAGTGCGACAGTGACCGGGGGCTACGAGCAGTACTTC; CDR3 protein: CASSATVTGGYEQYF
D gene: NA; V gene: TRBV19; clone size: NA; J gene: TRBJ1-4; CDR3 DNA: TGTGCCAGTAGTACCAACAGGCTCAAGAATGAAAAACTGTTTTTT; CDR3 protein: CASSTNRLKNEKLFF
D gene: NA; V gene: TRBV5-8; clone size: NA; J gene: TRBJ1-1; CDR3 DNA: TGTGCCAGCAGCACTGGGACGGTGAACACTGAAGCTTTCTTT; CDR3 protein: CASSTGTVNTEAFF
D gene: TRBD1; V gene: TRBV29-1; clone size: NA; J gene: TRBJ2-3; CDR3 DNA: TGCAGCGTTGTAGGGACAGGGGGCGGCACAGATACGCAGTATTTT; CDR3 protein: CSVVGTGGGTDTQYF
D gene: TRBD1; V gene: TRBV9; clone size: NA; J gene: TRBJ2-5; CDR3 DNA: TGTGCCAGCAGCGTGGGGGGACAGGGGGCACGGGAGACCCAGTACTTC; CDR3 protein: CASSVGGQGARETQYF
D gene: TRBD1; V gene: TRBV2; clone size: NA; J gene: TRBJ2-7; CDR3 DNA: TGTGCCAGCGGGGGGACAGGGGGGATCTACGAGCAGTACTTC; CDR3 protein: CASGGTGGIYEQYF
D gene: NA; V gene: TRBV28; clone size: NA; J gene: TRBJ1-1; CDR3 DNA: TGTGCCAGCAGTTTCGGCCCGAACACTGAAGCTTTCTTT; CDR3 protein: CASSFGPNTEAFF
D gene: NA; V gene: TRBV28; clone size: NA; J gene: TRBJ1-1; CDR3 DNA: TGTGCCAGCTCAGACCCGGGTGTGGCTGAAGCTTTCTTT; CDR3 protein: CASSDPGVAEAFF
D gene: NA; V gene: TRBV11-2; clone size: NA; J gene: TRBJ2-6; CDR3 DNA: TGTGCCAGCAGCTCTCAGGGGACTACTGGGGCCAACGTCCTGACTTTC; CDR3 protein: CASSSQGTTGANVLTF
D gene: NA; V gene: TRBV5-5; clone size: NA; J gene: TRBJ2-1; CDR3 DNA: TGTGCCAGCAGCTTGCCCCCAGGCCCTAGCACTGAGCAGTTCTTC; CDR3 protein: CASSLPPGPSTEQFF
D gene: TRBD2; V gene: TRBV9; clone size: NA; J gene: TRBJ2-1; CDR3 DNA: TGTGCCAGCAGCGTAACCACTAGCGGGAGTAGGGTAATTGGGGAGCAGTTCTTC; CDR3 protein: CASSVTTSGSRVIGEQFF
D gene: NA; V gene: TRBV21-1; clone size: NA; J gene: TRBJ2-3; CDR3 DNA: TGTGCCAGCAGCAAAGTTGGGGGGTACTGTATCACAGATACGCAGTATTTT; CDR3 protein: CASSKVGGYCITDTQYF
D gene: NA; V gene: TRBV9; clone size: once; J gene: TRBJ2-7; CDR3 DNA: TGTGCCAGCAGCACCAGGGCCCACGTCGACGAGCAGTACTTC; CDR3 protein: CASSTRAHVDEQYF
D gene: NA; V gene: TRBV6-5; clone size: NA; J gene: TRBJ2-6; CDR3 DNA: TGTGCCAGCACCCCGATCTCTGGGGCCAACGTCCTGACTTTC; CDR3 protein: CASTPISGANVLTF
D gene: NA; V gene: TRBV23-1; clone size: NA; J gene: TRBJ1-4; CDR3 DNA: TGCGCCAGCAGTCAATCCCCCAGGGGTTTGGGTGAAAAACTGTTTTTT; CDR3 protein: CASSQSPRGLGEKLFF
D gene: NA; V gene: TRBV6-5; clone size: NA; J gene: TRBJ1-1; CDR3 DNA: TGTGCCAGCAGTTACCTCTCTTACTCGGGGACTGAAGCTTTCTTT; CDR3 protein: CASSYLSYSGTEAFF
D gene: NA; V gene: TRBV27; clone size: NA; J gene: TRBJ2-5; CDR3 DNA: TGTGCCAGCAGGCGCTTGGCGGCAGAGACCCAGTACTTC; CDR3 protein: CASRRLAAETQYF
D gene: TRBD1; V gene: TRBV5-4; clone size: few; J gene: TRBJ1-4; CDR3 DNA: TGTGCCAGCAGCTTGCAGGGGGCGACTGAAAAACTGTTTTTT; CDR3 protein: CASSLQGATEKLFF
D gene: NA; V gene: TRBV7-3; clone size: few; J gene: TRBJ1-1; CDR3 DNA: TGTGCCAGCAGCCAGGGGAACACTGAAGCTTTCTTT; CDR3 protein: CASSQGNTEAFF
D gene: TRBD2; V gene: TRBV7-9; clone size: NA; J gene: TRBJ2-1; CDR3 DNA: TGTGCCAGCAGCTTAAAGGGAGGGGAGCAGTTCTTC; CDR3 protein: CASSLKGGEQFF
D gene: NA; V gene: TRBV10-2; clone size: NA; J gene: TRBJ2-7; CDR3 DNA: TGCGCCAGCCGGAGACAGAACTCCTACGAGCAGTACTTC; CDR3 protein: CASRRQNSYEQYF
D gene: NA; V gene: TRBV7-6; clone size: NA; J gene: TRBJ2-3; CDR3 DNA: TGTGCCAGCAGCTTAGTGGTGGGGACAGATACGCAGTATTTT; CDR3 protein: CASSLVVGTDTQYF
D gene: NA; V gene: TRBV21-1; clone size: NA; J gene: TRBJ1-1; CDR3 DNA: TGTGCCAGCAGCAAGGGAGAAAGGCTAAACACTGAAGCTTTCTTT; CDR3 protein: CASSKGERLNTEAFF
D gene: NA; V gene: TRBV4-1; clone size: NA; J gene: TRBJ1-2; CDR3 DNA: TGCGCCAGCAGCCCGACTCCCGACACGGCGGGCTACACCTTC; CDR3 protein: CASSPTPDTAGYTF
D gene: NA; V gene: TRBV4-3; clone size: few; J gene: TRBJ2-2; CDR3 DNA: TGCGCCAGCAGCCAAACAGACAGCAACACCGGGGAGCTGTTTTTT; CDR3 protein: CASSQTDSNTGELFF
D gene: NA; V gene: TRBV18; clone size: NA; J gene: TRBJ2-7; CDR3 DNA: TGTGCCAGCTCACCAGGACAGTCCTCCTACGAGCAGTACTTC; CDR3 protein: CASSPGQSSYEQYF
D gene: NA; V gene: TRBV18; clone size: once; J gene: TRBJ1-5; CDR3 DNA: TGTGCCAGCTCACCGGATGGACAAATCAATCAGCCCCAGCATTTT; CDR3 protein: CASSPDGQINQPQHF
D gene: TRBD2; V gene: TRBV5-1; clone size: NA; J gene: TRBJ2-3; CDR3 DNA: TGCGCCAGCAGCTTGGGGACTAGCGGGAGGGCGGCAATAGATACGCGGTATTTT; CDR3 protein: CASSLGTSGRAAIDTRYF
D gene: NA; V gene: TRBV27; clone size: NA; J gene: TRBJ1-1; CDR3 DNA: TGTGCCAGCAGTTTAGGGGTGAGGATCATGAACACTGAAGCTTTCTTT; CDR3 protein: CASSLGVRIMNTEAFF
D gene: TRBD1; V gene: TRBV7-9; clone size: NA; J gene: TRBJ1-4; CDR3 DNA: TGTGCCAGCAGCTTAGGTGGGGGACAGGGTATTGAAAAACTGTTTTTT; CDR3 protein: CASSLGGGQGIEKLFF
D gene: TRBD2; V gene: TRBV5-1; clone size: once; J gene: TRBJ2-5; CDR3 DNA: TGCGCCAGCAGCTTTTCACGGGAGGCCCAGTACTTC; CDR3 protein: CASSFSREAQYF
D gene: NA; V gene: TRBV30; clone size: NA; J gene: TRBJ2-7; CDR3 DNA: TGTGCCTTAACAGGGAAAAGCTCCTACGAGCAGTACTTC; CDR3 protein: CALTGKSSYEQYF
D gene: TRBD1; V gene: TRBV6-1; clone size: NA; J gene: TRBJ2-7; CDR3 DNA: TGTGCCAGCAGAGAACAGGGGCCCTCCTACGAGCAGTACTTC; CDR3 protein: CASREQGPSYEQYF
D gene: NA; V gene: TRBV28; clone size: NA; J gene: TRBJ1-2; CDR3 DNA: TGTGCCACCACTGTGGGAAACGGCTACACCTTC; CDR3 protein: CATTVGNGYTF
D gene: TRBD1; V gene: TRBV10-1; clone size: NA; J gene: TRBJ1-1; CDR3 DNA: TGCGCCAGCAGCCGAGACAGGGTCACTGAAGCTTTCTTT; CDR3 protein: CASSRDRVTEAFF
D gene: TRBD1; V gene: TRBV13; clone size: NA; J gene: TRBJ1-3; CDR3 DNA: TGTGCCAGCAGCTTAGCGATAGGACAGGGCTCTGGAAACACCATATATTTT; CDR3 protein: CASSLAIGQGSGNTIYF
D gene: TRBD1; V gene: TRBV28; clone size: NA; J gene: TRBJ1-4; CDR3 DNA: TGTGCCAGCAGTGGACAGGGGTTGAATGAAAAACTGTTTTTT; CDR3 protein: CASSGQGLNEKLFF
D gene: TRBD2; V gene: TRBV6-1; clone size: NA; J gene: TRBJ2-7; CDR3 DNA: TGTGCCAGCATCAGAGCGGGAGGGCCACCCTACGAGCAGTACTTC; CDR3 protein: CASIRAGGPPYEQYF
D gene: TRBD2; V gene: TRBV5-1; clone size: NA; J gene: TRBJ2-1; CDR3 DNA: TGCGCCAGCAGCTTGGCAAGGTCTAGCGGGAGCCTGTCCTACAATGAGCAGTTCTTC; CDR3 protein: CASSLARSSGSLSYNEQFF
D gene: NA; V gene: TRBV7-6; clone size: NA; J gene: TRBJ1-1; CDR3 DNA: TGTGCCAGCAGCTTTAGCGTTGGAGGGAACACTGAAGCTTTCTTT; CDR3 protein: CASSFSVGGNTEAFF
D gene: NA; V gene: TRBV9; clone size: NA; J gene: TRBJ2-3; CDR3 DNA: TGTGCCAGCAGCGTAGGAGGGTATTATGCAGATACGCAGTATTTT; CDR3 protein: CASSVGGYYADTQYF
D gene: NA; V gene: TRBV7-3; clone size: few; J gene: TRBJ2-2; CDR3 DNA: TGTGCCAGCAGCCTTGACGGGGAGCTGTTTTTT; CDR3 protein: CASSLDGELFF
D gene: NA; V gene: TRBV4-1; clone size: once; J gene: TRBJ2-1; CDR3 DNA: TGCGCCAGCAGCCAAGATCGCGCCGATCATCTCTACAATGAGCAGTTCTTC; CDR3 protein: CASSQDRADHLYNEQFF
D gene: NA; V gene: TRBV6-5; clone size: NA; J gene: TRBJ1-2; CDR3 DNA: TGTGCCAGCAGTTACGGGCAGGGACTTCAAGGTGGCTACACCTTC; CDR3 protein: CASSYGQGLQGGYTF
D gene: NA; V gene: TRBV5-4; clone size: NA; J gene: TRBJ2-1; CDR3 DNA: TGTGCCAGCAGCTTGACAGGGTCCCGCTACAATGAGCAGTTCTTC; CDR3 protein: CASSLTGSRYNEQFF
D gene: NA; V gene: TRBV7-2; clone size: NA; J gene: TRBJ2-4; CDR3 DNA: TGTGCCAGCAGCCCTCCCCGGGCGAACATTCAGTACTTC; CDR3 protein: CASSPPRANIQYF
D gene: TRBD2; V gene: TRBV6-1; clone size: once; J gene: TRBJ2-7; CDR3 DNA: TGTGCCAGCAGAAGGATAGGGACTAGCTTTTCCGAGCAGTACTTC; CDR3 protein: CASRRIGTSFSEQYF
D gene: NA; V gene: TRBV29-1; clone size: NA; J gene: TRBJ2-7; CDR3 DNA: TGCAGCGAGTATACAGGTTACGAGCAGTACTTC; CDR3 protein: CSEYTGYEQYF
D gene: NA; V gene: TRBV7-9; clone size: NA; J gene: TRBJ2-2; CDR3 DNA: TGTGCCAGCAGCTCAAAGGAGGTACCTTCCACCGGGGAGCTGTTTTTT; CDR3 protein: CASSSKEVPSTGELFF
D gene: NA; V gene: TRBV6-1; clone size: NA; J gene: TRBJ2-2; CDR3 DNA: TGTGCCAGCAGTGGCTATACAGGGACCGGGGAGCTGTTTTTT; CDR3 protein: CASSGYTGTGELFF